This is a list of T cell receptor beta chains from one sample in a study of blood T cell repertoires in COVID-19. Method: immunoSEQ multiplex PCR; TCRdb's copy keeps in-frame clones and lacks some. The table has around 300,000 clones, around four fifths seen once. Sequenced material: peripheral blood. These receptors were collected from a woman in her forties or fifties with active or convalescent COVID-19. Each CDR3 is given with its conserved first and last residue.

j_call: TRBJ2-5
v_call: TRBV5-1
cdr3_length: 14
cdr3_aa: CASSLTSGQETQYF

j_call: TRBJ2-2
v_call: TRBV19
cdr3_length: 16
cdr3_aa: CASNLDPGRGTGELFF

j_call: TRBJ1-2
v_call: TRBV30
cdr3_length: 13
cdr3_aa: CACPSRAKYGYTF

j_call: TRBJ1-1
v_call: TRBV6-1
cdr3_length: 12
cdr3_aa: CASSEGGGAANF

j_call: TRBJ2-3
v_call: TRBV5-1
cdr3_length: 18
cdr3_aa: CASSLGGLAGPSTDTQYF

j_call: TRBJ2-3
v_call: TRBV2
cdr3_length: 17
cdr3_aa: CASSESEASGSTDTQYF

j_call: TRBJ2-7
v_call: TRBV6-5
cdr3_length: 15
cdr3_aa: CASRALAGGVGEQYF

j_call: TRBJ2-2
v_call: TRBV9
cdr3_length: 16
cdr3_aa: CASSILAGFPTGELFF

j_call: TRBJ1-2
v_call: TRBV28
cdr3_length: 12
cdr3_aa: CASRIGGDGYTF

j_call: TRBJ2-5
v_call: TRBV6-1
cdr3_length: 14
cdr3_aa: CASSEDRAQETQYF

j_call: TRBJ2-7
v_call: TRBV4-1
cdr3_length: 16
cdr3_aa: CASSPTATSGSYEQYF

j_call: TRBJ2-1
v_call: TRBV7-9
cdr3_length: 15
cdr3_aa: CASSLALASYNEQFF

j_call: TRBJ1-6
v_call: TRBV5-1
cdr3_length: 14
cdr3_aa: CASSLAGSHSPLHF

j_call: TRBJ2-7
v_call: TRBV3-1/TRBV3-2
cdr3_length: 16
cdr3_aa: CASSQNPRTVWPEQYF

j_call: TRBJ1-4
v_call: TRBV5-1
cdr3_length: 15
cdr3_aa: CASSLAGGINEKLFF

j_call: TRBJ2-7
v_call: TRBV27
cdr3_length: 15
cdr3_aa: CASSPKGQGLNEQYF

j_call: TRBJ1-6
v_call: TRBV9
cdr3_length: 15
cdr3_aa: CASSVLDRPNSPLHF

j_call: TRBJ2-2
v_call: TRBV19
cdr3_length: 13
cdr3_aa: CASSIGETGELFF

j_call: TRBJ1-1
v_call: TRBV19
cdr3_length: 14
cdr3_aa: CASSIVQGRTEAFF

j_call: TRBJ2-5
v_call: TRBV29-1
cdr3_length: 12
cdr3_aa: CSVGQGQETQYF

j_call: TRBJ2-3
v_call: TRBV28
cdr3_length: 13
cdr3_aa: CASGTSVTDTQYF

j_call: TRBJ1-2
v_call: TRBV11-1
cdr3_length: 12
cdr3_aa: CASSWGGDGYTF

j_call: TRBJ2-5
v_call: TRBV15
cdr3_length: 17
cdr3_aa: CATSREGSGEYQETQYF

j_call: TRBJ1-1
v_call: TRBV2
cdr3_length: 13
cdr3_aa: CASSFDRTYEAFF

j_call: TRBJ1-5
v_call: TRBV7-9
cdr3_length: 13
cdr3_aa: CASRGTGNQPQHF

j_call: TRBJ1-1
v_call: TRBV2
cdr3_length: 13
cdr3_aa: CASRTGGNTEAFF

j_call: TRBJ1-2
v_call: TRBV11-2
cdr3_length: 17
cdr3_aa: CASSLSPPGTGGYGYTF

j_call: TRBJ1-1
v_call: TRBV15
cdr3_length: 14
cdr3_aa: CATSRDNRAAEAFF

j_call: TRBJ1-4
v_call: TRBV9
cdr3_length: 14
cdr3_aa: CASTTGSVGEKLFF

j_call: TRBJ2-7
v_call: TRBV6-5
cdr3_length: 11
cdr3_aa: CASPSSYEQYF

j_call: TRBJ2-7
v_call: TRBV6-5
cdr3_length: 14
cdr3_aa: CASRGGQDIYEQYF

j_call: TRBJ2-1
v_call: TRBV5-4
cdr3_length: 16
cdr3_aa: CASSRNGLGGEGEQFF

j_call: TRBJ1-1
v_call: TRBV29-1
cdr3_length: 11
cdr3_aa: CSVGRSTEAFF

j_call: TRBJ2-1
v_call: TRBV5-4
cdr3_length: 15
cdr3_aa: CASSSKRESEDEQFF

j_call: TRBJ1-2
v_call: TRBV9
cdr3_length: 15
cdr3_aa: CASSVDRDRVYGYTF

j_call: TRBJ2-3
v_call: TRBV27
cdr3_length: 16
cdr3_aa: CASSLKPGTRTDTQYF

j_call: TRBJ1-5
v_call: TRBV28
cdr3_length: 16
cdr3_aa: CASSSHGLTRGQPQHF

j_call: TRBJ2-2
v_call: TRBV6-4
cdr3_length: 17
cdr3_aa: CASSDRGQGANTGELFF

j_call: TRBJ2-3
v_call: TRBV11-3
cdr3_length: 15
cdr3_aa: CASSISGAGTDTQYF

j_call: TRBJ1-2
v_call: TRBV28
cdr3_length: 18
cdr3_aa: CASSQGTGGFSSLYGYTF

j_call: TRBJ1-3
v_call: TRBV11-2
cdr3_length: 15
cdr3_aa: CASSLESRSGNTIYF

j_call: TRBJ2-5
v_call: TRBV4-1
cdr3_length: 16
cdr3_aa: CASSPTTPGAGETQYF

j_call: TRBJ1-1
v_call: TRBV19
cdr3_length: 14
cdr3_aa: CASKQDRGHTEAFF

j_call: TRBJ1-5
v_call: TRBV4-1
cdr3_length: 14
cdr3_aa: CASSQWQGNQPQHF

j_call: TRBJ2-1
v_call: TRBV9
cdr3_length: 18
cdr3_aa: CASSPRSGDISSYNEQFF

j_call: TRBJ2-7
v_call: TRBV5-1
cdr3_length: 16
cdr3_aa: CASSPGWDSMTYEQYF

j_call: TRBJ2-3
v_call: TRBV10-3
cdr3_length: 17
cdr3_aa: CAISESGSGRHTDTQYF

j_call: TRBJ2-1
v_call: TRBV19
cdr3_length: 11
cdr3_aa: CASSIVEKQFF

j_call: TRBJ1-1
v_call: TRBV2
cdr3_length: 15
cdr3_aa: CASRAPTGENTEAFF

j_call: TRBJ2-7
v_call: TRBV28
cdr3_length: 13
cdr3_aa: CASSLHTSYEQYF

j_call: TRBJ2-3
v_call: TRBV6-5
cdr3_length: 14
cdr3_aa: CAALKQGGTDTQYF

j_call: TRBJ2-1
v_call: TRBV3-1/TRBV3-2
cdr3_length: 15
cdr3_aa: CASSPGLADYNEQFF

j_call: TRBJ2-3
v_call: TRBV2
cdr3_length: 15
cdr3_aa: CASSDGSGRWDTQYF

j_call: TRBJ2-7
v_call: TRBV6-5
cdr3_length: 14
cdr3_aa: CATSPGDLTNEQYF

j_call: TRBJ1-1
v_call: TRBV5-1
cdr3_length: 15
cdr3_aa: CASSLIGGRGTEAFF

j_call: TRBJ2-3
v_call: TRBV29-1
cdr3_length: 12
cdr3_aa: CSVGTDTDTQYF

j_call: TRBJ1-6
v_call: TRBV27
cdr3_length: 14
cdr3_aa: CASSTTGRRAPLHF